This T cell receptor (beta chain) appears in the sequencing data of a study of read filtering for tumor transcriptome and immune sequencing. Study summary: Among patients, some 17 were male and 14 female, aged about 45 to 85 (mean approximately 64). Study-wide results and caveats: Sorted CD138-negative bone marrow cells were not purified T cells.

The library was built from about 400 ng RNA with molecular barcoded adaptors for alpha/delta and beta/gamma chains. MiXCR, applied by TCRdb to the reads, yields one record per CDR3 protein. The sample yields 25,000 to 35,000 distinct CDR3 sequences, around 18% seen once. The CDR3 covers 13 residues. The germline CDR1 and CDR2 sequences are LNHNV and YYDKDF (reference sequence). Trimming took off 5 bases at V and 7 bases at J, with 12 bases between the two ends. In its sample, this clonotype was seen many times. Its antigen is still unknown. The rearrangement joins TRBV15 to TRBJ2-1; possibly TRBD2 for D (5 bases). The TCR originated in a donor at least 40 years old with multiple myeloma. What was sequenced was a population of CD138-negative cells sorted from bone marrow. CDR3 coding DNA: TGTGCCACCAGCGGGAGACCGGGGAATGAGCAGTTCTTC. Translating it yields CATSGRPGNEQFF.